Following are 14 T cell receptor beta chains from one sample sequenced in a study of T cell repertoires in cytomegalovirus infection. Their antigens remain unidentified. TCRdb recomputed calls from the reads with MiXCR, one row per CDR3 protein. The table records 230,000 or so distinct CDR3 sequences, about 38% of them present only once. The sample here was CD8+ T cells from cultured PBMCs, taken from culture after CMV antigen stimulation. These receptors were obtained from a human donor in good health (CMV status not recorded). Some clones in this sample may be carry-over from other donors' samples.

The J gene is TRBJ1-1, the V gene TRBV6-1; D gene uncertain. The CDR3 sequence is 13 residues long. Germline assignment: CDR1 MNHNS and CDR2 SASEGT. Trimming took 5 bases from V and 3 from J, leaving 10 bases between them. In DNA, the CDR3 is TGTGCCAGCAGTTCCACAGTGTACACTGAAGCTTTCTTT. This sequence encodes CASSSTVYTEAFF.

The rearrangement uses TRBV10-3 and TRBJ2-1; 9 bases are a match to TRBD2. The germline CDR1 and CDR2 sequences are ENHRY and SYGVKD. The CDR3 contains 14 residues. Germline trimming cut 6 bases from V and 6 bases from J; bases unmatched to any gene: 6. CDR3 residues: CAIRAGGLSNEQFF. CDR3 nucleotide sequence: TGTGCCATCAGGGCGGGAGGGCTCTCCAATGAGCAGTTCTTC.

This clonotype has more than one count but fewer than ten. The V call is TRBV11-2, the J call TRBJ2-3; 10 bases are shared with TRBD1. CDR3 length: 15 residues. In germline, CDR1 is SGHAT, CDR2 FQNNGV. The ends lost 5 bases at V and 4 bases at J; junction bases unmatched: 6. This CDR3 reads CASSQDRGRADTQYF. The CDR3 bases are TGTGCCAGCAGCCAAGACAGGGGGCGCGCAGATACGCAGTATTTT.

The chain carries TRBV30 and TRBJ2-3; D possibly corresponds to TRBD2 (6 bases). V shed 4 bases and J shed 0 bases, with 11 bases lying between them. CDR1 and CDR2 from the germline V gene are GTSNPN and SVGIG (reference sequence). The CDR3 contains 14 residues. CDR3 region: CAWTSGGSTDTQYF. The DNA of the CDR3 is TGTGCCTGGACCTCTGGAGGGAGCACAGATACGCAGTATTTT.

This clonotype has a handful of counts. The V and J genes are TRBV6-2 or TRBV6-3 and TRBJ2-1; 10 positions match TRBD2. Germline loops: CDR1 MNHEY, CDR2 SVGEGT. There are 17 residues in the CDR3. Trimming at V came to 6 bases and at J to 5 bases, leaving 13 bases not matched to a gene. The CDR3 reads CASSRLRAGGKHNEQFF. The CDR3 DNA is TGTGCCAGCAGCCGGTTGAGAGCGGGGGGGAAACACAATGAGCAGTTCTTC.

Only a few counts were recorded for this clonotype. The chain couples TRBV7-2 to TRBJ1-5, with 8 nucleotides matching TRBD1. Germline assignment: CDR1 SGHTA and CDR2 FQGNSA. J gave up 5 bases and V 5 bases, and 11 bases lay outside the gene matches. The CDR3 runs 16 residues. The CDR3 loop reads CASSNPLGQGYQPQHF. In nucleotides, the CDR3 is TGTGCCAGCAGCAATCCGTTAGGACAGGGTTATCAGCCCCAGCATTTT.

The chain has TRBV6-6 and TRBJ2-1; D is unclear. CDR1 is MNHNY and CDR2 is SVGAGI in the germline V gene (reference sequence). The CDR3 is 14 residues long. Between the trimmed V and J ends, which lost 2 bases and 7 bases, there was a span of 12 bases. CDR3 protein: CASSYVSSGNEQFF. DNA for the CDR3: TGTGCCAGCAGTTACGTATCCTCCGGTAATGAGCAGTTCTTC.

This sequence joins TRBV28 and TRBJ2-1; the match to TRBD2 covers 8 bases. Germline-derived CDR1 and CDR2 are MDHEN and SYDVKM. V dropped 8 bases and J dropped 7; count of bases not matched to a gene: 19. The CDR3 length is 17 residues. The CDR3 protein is CASSRSLASGRWNEQFF. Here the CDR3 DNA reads TGTGCCAGCTCAAGATCCCTGGCCAGCGGGAGATGGAATGAGCAGTTCTTC.

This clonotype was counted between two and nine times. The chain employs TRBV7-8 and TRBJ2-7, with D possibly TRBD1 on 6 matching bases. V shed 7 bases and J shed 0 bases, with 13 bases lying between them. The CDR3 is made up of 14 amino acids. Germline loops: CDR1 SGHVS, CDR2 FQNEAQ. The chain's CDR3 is CASIGQPSSYEQYF. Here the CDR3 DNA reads TGTGCCAGCATCGGACAGCCCAGCTCCTACGAGCAGTACTTC. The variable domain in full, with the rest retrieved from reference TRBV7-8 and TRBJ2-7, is GAGVSQSPRYKVAKRGQDVALRCDPISGHVSLFWYQQALGQGPEFLTYFQNEAQLDKSGLPSDRFFAERPEGSVSTLKIQRTQQEDSAVYLCASIGQPSSYEQYFGPGTRLTVT.

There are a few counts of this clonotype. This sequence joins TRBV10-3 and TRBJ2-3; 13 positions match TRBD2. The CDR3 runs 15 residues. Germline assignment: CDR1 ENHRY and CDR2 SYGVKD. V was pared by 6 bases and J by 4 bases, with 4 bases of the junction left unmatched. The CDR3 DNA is TGTGCCATCAGGGGGACTAGCGGGATAGCAGATACGCAGTATTTT. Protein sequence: CAIRGTSGIADTQYF.

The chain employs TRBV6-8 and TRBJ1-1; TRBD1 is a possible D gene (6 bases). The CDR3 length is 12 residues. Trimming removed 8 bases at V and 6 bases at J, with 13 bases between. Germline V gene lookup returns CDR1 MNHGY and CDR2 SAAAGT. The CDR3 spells CASYRAGAEAFF. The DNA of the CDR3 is TGTGCCAGCTACAGGGCCGGGGCTGAAGCTTTCTTT.

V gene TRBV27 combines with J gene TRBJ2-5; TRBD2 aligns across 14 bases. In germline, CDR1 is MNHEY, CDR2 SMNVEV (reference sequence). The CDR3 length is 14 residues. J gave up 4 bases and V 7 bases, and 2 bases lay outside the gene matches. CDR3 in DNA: TGTGCCAGCATGGGACTAGCGGGAGTAGAGACCCAGTACTTC. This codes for CASMGLAGVETQYF.

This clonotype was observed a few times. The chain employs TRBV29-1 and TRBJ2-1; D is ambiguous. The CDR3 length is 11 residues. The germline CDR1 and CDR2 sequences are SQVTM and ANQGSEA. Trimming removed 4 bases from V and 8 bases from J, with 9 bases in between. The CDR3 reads CSVVGWDEQFF. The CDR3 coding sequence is TGCAGCGTTGTTGGGTGGGATGAGCAGTTCTTC.

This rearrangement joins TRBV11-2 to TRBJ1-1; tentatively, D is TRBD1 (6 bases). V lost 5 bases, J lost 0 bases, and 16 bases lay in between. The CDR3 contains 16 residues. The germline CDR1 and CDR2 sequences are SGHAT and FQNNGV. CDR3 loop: CASSHWTVPMNTEAFF. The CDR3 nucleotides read TGTGCCAGCAGCCATTGGACAGTCCCCATGAACACTGAAGCTTTCTTT.